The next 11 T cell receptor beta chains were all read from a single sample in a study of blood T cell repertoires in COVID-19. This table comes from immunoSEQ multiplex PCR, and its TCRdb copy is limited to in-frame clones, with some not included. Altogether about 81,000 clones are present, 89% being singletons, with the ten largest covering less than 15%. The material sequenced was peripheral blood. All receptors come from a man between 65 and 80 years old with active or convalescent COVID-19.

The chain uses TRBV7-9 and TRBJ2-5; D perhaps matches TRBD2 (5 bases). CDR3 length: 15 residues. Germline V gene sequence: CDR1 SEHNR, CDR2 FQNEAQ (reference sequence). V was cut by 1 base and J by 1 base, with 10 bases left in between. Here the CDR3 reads CASSLGGDIQETQYF. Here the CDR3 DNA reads TGTGCCAGCAGCTTAGGGGGAGATATCCAAGAGACCCAGTACTTC.

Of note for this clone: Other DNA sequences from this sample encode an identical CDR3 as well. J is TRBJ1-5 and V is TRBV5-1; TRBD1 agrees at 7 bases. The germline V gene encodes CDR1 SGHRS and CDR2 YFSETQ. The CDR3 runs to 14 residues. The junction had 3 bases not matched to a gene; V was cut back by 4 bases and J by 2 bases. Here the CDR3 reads CASSPGQGNQPQHF. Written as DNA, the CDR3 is TGCGCCAGCAGCCCAGGACAGGGCAATCAGCCCCAGCATTTT.

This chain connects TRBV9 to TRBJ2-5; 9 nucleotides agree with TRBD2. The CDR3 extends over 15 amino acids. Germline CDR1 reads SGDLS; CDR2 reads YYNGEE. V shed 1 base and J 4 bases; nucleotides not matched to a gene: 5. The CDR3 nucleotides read TGTGCCAGCAGCGTAAGTAGCGGGGGCGGAGAGACCCAGTACTTC. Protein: CASSVSSGGGETQYF. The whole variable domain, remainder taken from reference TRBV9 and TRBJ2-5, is DSGVTQTPKHLITATGQRVTLRCSPRSGDLSVYWYQQSLDQGLQFLIQYYNGEERAKGNILERFSAQQFPDLHSELNLSSLELGDSALYFCASSVSSGGGETQYFGPGTRLLVL.

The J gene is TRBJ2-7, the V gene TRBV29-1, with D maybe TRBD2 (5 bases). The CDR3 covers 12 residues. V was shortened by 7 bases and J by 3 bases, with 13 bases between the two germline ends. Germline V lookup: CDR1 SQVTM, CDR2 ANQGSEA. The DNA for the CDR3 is TGCAGCGGAACGAGCGGCGGCTACGAGCAGTACTTC. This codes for CSGTSGGYEQYF.

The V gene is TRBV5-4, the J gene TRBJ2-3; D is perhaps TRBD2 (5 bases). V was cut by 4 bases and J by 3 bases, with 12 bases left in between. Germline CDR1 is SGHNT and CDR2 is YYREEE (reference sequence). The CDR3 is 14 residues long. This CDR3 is CASSTKPGTDTQYF. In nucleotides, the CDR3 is TGTGCCAGCAGCACGAAACCGGGGACAGATACGCAGTATTTT.

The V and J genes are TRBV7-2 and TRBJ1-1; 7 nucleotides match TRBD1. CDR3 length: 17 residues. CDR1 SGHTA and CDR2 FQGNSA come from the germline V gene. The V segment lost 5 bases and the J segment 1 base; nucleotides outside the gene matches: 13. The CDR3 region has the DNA TGTGCCAGCAGCCCAACCTCCGGCGGGACAGCGAACACTGAAGCTTTCTTT. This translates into CASSPTSGGTANTEAFF.

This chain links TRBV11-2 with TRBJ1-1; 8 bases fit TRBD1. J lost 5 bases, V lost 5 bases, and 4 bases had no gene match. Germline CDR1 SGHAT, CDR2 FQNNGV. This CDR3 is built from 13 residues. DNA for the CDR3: TGTGCCAGCAGCACCGACAGGGGAACTGAAGCTTTCTTT. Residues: CASSTDRGTEAFF.

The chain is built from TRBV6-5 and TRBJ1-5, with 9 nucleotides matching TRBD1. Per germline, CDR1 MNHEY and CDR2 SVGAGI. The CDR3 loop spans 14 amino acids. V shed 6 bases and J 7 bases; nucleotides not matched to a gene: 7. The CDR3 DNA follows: TGTGCCAGCAGAAGGGGACAGGGAATACAGCCCCAGCATTTT. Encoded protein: CASRRGQGIQPQHF.

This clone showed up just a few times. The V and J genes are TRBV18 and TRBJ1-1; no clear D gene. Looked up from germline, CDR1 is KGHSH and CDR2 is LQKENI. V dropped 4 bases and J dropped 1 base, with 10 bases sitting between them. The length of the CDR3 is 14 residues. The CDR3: CASSLSWQNTEAFF. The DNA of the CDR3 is TGTGCCAGCTCACTCAGTTGGCAGAACACTGAAGCTTTCTTT.

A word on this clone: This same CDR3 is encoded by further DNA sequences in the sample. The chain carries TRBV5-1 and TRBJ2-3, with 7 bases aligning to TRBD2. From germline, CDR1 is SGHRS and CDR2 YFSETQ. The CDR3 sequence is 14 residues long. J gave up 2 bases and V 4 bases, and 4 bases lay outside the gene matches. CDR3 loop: CASSPGLVTDTQYF. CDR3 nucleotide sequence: TGCGCCAGCAGCCCTGGACTAGTCACAGATACGCAGTATTTT.

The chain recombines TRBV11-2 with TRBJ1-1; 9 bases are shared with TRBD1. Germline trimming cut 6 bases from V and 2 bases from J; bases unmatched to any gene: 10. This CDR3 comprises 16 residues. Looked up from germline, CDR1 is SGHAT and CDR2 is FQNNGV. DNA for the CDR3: TGTGCCAGCAGTTTAACAGGGGGCCGGGGAAACACTGAAGCTTTCTTT. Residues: CASSLTGGRGNTEAFF.